This is a list of T cell receptor beta chains from one sample in a study of blood T cell repertoires in COVID-19. Sequencing was performed with immunoSEQ multiplex PCR; in TCRdb, only in-frame clones are kept and a portion is missing. The sample holds approximately 220,000 clones, less than 90% seen once. The sample consisted of PBMCs or T cells enriched from blood (not recorded which). These receptors were obtained from a woman in her thirties who had recovered from COVID-19. Both conserved end residues are part of each CDR3. Fields, in order: V gene, J gene, D gene, clone size, CDR3 DNA, CDR3 protein. D genes are given only for firm matches. Clone sizes are given selectively: once, few, many, or a class where the clone is expanded.

v_call: TRBV27
j_call: TRBJ2-7
d_call: .
clone_size: few
cdr3_nt: TGTGCCAGCAGTACCTCGTGGGGGCGCATCTACGAGCAGTACTTC
cdr3_aa: CASSTSWGRIYEQYF

v_call: TRBV11-2
j_call: TRBJ2-1
d_call: TRBD2
clone_size: many
cdr3_nt: TGTGCCAGCAGGTTGATGGGTAGCGGGGGATACAATGAGCAGTTCTTC
cdr3_aa: CASRLMGSGGYNEQFF

v_call: TRBV27
j_call: TRBJ2-2
d_call: TRBD1
clone_size: .
cdr3_nt: TGTGCCAGCAGGAATGCTAAAGGGACAGTGAACACCGGGGAGCTGTTTTTT
cdr3_aa: CASRNAKGTVNTGELFF

v_call: TRBV10-2
j_call: TRBJ2-7
d_call: TRBD1
clone_size: .
cdr3_nt: TGCGCCAGCAGTGGGACAGGGGGCTCCTACGAGCAGTACTTC
cdr3_aa: CASSGTGGSYEQYF

v_call: TRBV4-1
j_call: TRBJ2-7
d_call: TRBD1
clone_size: .
cdr3_nt: TGCGCCAGCAGCCAAGAGCACCAGGGGGACTACGAGCAGTACTTC
cdr3_aa: CASSQEHQGDYEQYF

v_call: TRBV12-5
j_call: TRBJ2-7
d_call: .
clone_size: .
cdr3_nt: TGTGCTAGCGCATACTCCGGGGTTTACGAGCAGTACTTC
cdr3_aa: CASAYSGVYEQYF

v_call: TRBV7-2
j_call: TRBJ2-3
d_call: .
clone_size: .
cdr3_nt: TGTGCCAGCAGCCCCGGATTATCCAGGGATACGCAGTATTTT
cdr3_aa: CASSPGLSRDTQYF

v_call: TRBV9
j_call: TRBJ2-2
d_call: .
clone_size: .
cdr3_nt: TGTGCCAGCAGGAAGGGGGATCCCTCCGGGGAGCTGTTTTTT
cdr3_aa: CASRKGDPSGELFF

v_call: TRBV5-4
j_call: TRBJ2-7
d_call: .
clone_size: .
cdr3_nt: TGTGCCAGCAGCGAGAGTTACAGTCAACCCTACGAGCAGTACTTC
cdr3_aa: CASSESYSQPYEQYF

v_call: TRBV4-2
j_call: TRBJ1-2
d_call: .
clone_size: .
cdr3_nt: TGTGCCAGCAGCCAAGAAAGCGGGGTTGGCTATGGCTACACCTTC
cdr3_aa: CASSQESGVGYGYTF

v_call: TRBV4-3
j_call: TRBJ2-7
d_call: .
clone_size: once
cdr3_nt: TGCGCCAGCAGCCAATCCCCGGGGGTTAGCTCCTACGAGCAGTACTTC
cdr3_aa: CASSQSPGVSSYEQYF

v_call: TRBV5-4
j_call: TRBJ2-1
d_call: TRBD2
clone_size: few
cdr3_nt: TGTGCCAGCAGTCCCCCTCCTCACAGCGGGGGGGCCGATGAGCAGTTCTTC
cdr3_aa: CASSPPPHSGGADEQFF

v_call: TRBV6-1
j_call: TRBJ1-5
d_call: .
clone_size: .
cdr3_nt: TGTGCCAGCAGTGAATACAGGGTCAATCAGCCCCAGCATTTT
cdr3_aa: CASSEYRVNQPQHF

v_call: TRBV7-2
j_call: TRBJ1-1
d_call: .
clone_size: .
cdr3_nt: TGTGCCAGCAGCCACCGAGGACAGTCAAACACTGAAGCTTTCTTT
cdr3_aa: CASSHRGQSNTEAFF